The present T cell receptor beta chain was sequenced within a study of blood T cell repertoires in COVID-19 (dated by TCRdb to between 2020 and 2021). Background on the whole study: Collaborator samples came from the United States, Italy and Spain and covered acute and convalescent phases of COVID-19. The prospective study material was composed of cDNA or gDNA derived from T cells, B-cell-depleted T cells, or PBMCs. The dataset comprised deeply sampled blood TCRbeta repertoires from subjects exposed to, actively infected with, or recovered from COVID-19. The repertoires were made available in a free public database intended to serve as a resource for research on the immune response to SARS-CoV-2. The samples were drawn from two sources: the first 160 participants of the ongoing ImmuneRACE study, and fewer than 1,500 subjects contributed by 6 global collaborators. Nearly every sample came with metadata listing a de-identified subject ID, COVID-19 status, age in years and sex. HLA class I and class II types, where available, came from metadata supplied by the sample provider rather than from assay-based typing.

The paper's findings and limits, for the study overall: The amount of clinical and demographic metadata varied by source and participant and was provided uncurated.

Participants in the prospective study were aged about 18 to 89 years, lived in over 20 United States geographic areas, and enrolled through a virtual design. Cohort assignment in the prospective study relied on participant-reported clinical history from a screening survey and a study questionnaire. Recovered participants in ImmuneRACE Cohort 3 were defined as having two consecutive negative NP/OP PCR tests, clearance from a healthcare professional, or resolution of symptoms. Mobile phlebotomists in the prospective study collected whole blood, serum and a nasopharyngeal or oropharyngeal swab from every participant. Over an approximately 2-month period, participants in the prospective study had the option of providing additional blood draws and questionnaires. Prospective study blood samples were shipped either frozen or at room temperature before DNA extraction. Note on this clone: The antigen this receptor binds is unknown. No per-base quality is available; no much larger clone lies one base away.

TCRbeta CDR3 regions were amplified from genomic DNA using the immunoSEQ Assay, a bias-controlled multiplex PCR. The study's processing was this. Within the assay, amplification of reference gene primers was used to estimate how many nucleated cells each sample contained. Sequence reads were collapsed and filtered to measure the absolute abundance of every unique TCRbeta CDR3 rearrangement. For each sample, productive Simpson clonality was calculated by taking the square root of Simpson's diversity index across productive rearrangements. Drawn from immuneACCESS, this table holds only the in-frame rearrangements with V and J called that TCRdb kept. Clones are partly lost; checked studies trace under half to an unresolved V gene and leave the rest unexplained. V, J and clone size derive from that table, while D and trimming were established from the DNA sequence. The sample yields more than 350,000 clones; 85% to 90% were counted once. The top ten clonotypes cover roughly 0.99% of the sample.

CDR1 and CDR2, per the germline V gene, are SGDLS and YYNGEE. V and J are trimmed by 2 bases and 4 bases, and the gene matches miss 3 bases of the junction. The CDR3 has 15 amino acids, counting the end cysteine and phenylalanine. This entry keeps only the CDR3 DNA: 45 bases, framed from base 1. This clonotype was sampled from a young man who had recovered from COVID-19. The sequencing sample was made of PBMCs or T cells enriched from blood (not recorded which). The chain employs TRBV9 and TRBJ2-3, with TRBD2 matching 11 junction bases. The CDR3 is CASSVTSGNPDTQYF. The nucleotide sequence is given as TGTGCCAGCAGCGTGACTAGCGGGAACCCAGATACGCAGTATTTT.